This T cell receptor beta chain was obtained from a study of blood T cell repertoires in COVID-19 (dated by TCRdb to about 2020). In terms of the full investigation: The collaborator samples originated in the United States, Italy and Spain and spanned the acute and convalescent phases of COVID-19. The material from the prospective study consisted of cDNA or gDNA derived from T cells, B-cell-depleted T cells, or PBMCs. The dataset comprised deeply sampled blood TCRbeta repertoires from subjects exposed to, actively infected with, or recovered from COVID-19. The repertoires were released in a freely available public database meant as a resource for research on the immune response to SARS-CoV-2. Samples came from the ongoing ImmuneRACE study (first 160 participants) plus 1,254 subjects from 6 global collaborators. A de-identified subject ID, COVID-19 status, age in years and sex were almost always included in the sample metadata. Where available, HLA class I and class II types were obtained from metadata supplied by the sample provider rather than from assay-based typing. Overall results and qualifications from the work: The quantity of clinical and demographic metadata differed by source and by participant and was supplied without curation.

TCRbeta CDR3 regions were amplified from genomic DNA using the immunoSEQ Assay, a bias-controlled multiplex PCR. The published analysis was carried out like this. Nucleated cell counts per sample were estimated from amplification of reference gene primers within the assay. Sequence reads were collapsed and filtered to measure the absolute abundance of every unique TCRbeta CDR3 rearrangement. Productive Simpson clonality was computed per sample as the square root of Simpson's diversity index over productive rearrangements. Sourced from immuneACCESS, this table was stored by TCRdb with only in-frame sequences that have V and J called. A share of the clones is absent; for the studies checked, an unresolved V gene accounts for under half, and the remainder has no known explanation. V and J calls plus clone size are reproduced from that table; the DNA served to infer D and trimming. The sample has about 250,000 clones on record, 85% to 90% of them singletons. 1.5% to 2% of the sample comes from the top ten.

From the germline V gene, CDR1 is SGHTA and CDR2 is FQGNSA. At the junction V is shortened by 5 bases and J by 9 bases, with 11 bases in between. The CDR3 sequence holds 12 residues, the cysteine and phenylalanine included. The sequence is cut down to CDR3 DNA, 36 bases in frame from base 1. In the prospective study, participants were about 18 to 95 years old, resided in 24 geographic areas of the United States, and were enrolled through a virtual design. In the prospective study, participants were assigned to cohorts based on the clinical history participants reported in a screening survey and a study questionnaire. ImmuneRACE Cohort 3 recovered participants were defined by two consecutive negative NP/OP PCR tests, healthcare professional clearance, or symptom resolution. In the prospective study, whole blood, serum and a nasopharyngeal or oropharyngeal swab were collected from each participant by mobile phlebotomists. Participants in the prospective study had the option to provide additional blood draws and questionnaires over a roughly two-month period. Blood samples from the prospective study were shipped frozen or at room temperature prior to DNA extraction.

To note about this clone: Its cognate antigen has yet to be identified. No qualities accompany the bases; no much larger clone lies one base away.

This clonotype was sampled from a middle-aged man who had recovered from COVID-19. The chain was built from TRBV7-2 and TRBJ2-1; the best D guess is TRBD1, with 5 bases matching. The sample comprised PBMCs or T cells enriched from blood (not recorded which). The CDR3 protein is CASSPPGLEQFF. The DNA is as follows: TGTGCCAGCAGCCCCCCAGGGCTTGAGCAGTTCTTC.